These 17 T cell receptor beta chains share one sample of origin, sequenced in a study of CD8 T cells in ankylosing spondylitis. A single record per CDR3 protein comes from TCRdb applying MiXCR to the 5' RACE reads. The table includes some 15,000 distinct CDR3 sequences, approximately 8% detected once. The specimen sequenced was blood. The receptors derive from a male donor with ankylosing spondylitis or in good health (not recorded which).

In this sample, this clonotype turned up many times. The chain couples TRBV5-1 to TRBJ2-5, with 7 bases identical to TRBD1. The germline V gene has CDR1 SGHRS and CDR2 YFSETQ. The CDR3 extends over 14 amino acids. V dropped 5 bases and J dropped 4; count of bases not matched to a gene: 8. Here the CDR3 reads CASSRQGRRETQYF. CDR3 coding DNA: TGCGCCAGCAGTAGACAGGGAAGGCGAGAGACCCAGTACTTC.

The rearrangement joins TRBV7-3 to TRBJ2-1; the D is unclear. Trimming took 6 bases from V and 4 from J, leaving 13 bases between them. This CDR3 contains 14 residues. CDR1 is SGHTA and CDR2 is FQGTGA in the germline V gene. CDR3 residues: CASSLNDGYNEQFF. As DNA, the CDR3 is TGTGCCAGCAGTCTGAACGACGGTTACAATGAGCAGTTCTTC.

The chain is built from TRBV7-9 and TRBJ2-3; D is perhaps TRBD1 (5 bases). Per germline, CDR1 SEHNR and CDR2 FQNEAQ (reference sequence). The CDR3 has 13 residues. The V and J ends lost 5 bases and 6 bases respectively, with 12 bases between them. In DNA form, the CDR3 reads TGTGCCAGCAGCCCTAAGGGGCCGGATACGCAGTATTTT. Protein product: CASSPKGPDTQYF.

This clonotype was counted many times. Here the CDR3 DNA reads TGTGCCAGCAGTCTAAGCGGAGCGGTTGCAACTAATGAAAAACTGTTTTTT. This gives the protein CASSLSGAVATNEKLFF. The chain uses TRBV12-3 or TRBV12-4 and TRBJ1-4, with D unresolved. The ends were cut back, 5 bases at V and 0 bases at J, with 16 bases in the middle. The CDR3 spans 17 residues.

The CDR3 sequence is CASSPPTGANEKLFF. The DNA for the CDR3 is TGTGCCAGCAGCCCCCCGACAGGGGCTAATGAAAAACTGTTTTTT. The chain joins TRBV28 to TRBJ1-4; 8 bases agree with TRBD1. This CDR3 is 15 amino acids long. Losses at the gene ends were 6 bases for V and 3 bases for J; bases not matched to a gene: 6. Germline V gives CDR1 MDHEN, CDR2 SYDVKM.

A few counts support this clonotype. The rearrangement links TRBV5-1 to TRBJ2-1; weak D call: TRBD2 (5 bases). This CDR3 is 14 amino acids long. Germline values: CDR1 SGHRS, CDR2 YFSETQ. V lost 9 bases and J lost 6, with 19 bases in between. For the CDR3, the DNA is TGCGCCACCTCCGCGACGCTAGCTGGCAATGAGCAGTTCTTC. Its translation: CATSATLAGNEQFF.

This clonotype was seen at least ten times. Here the CDR3 DNA reads TGCGCCAGCAGCGGGGGAAACACCGGGGAGCTGTTTTTT. Residues: CASSGGNTGELFF. The V gene is TRBV4-3, the J gene TRBJ2-2; perhaps D is TRBD1 or TRBD2 (5 bases each). This CDR3 region has 13 residues. CDR1 and CDR2 from the germline V gene are LGHNA and YSLEER. The V end was cut by 5 bases, the J end by 2 bases, with 6 bases between.

The chain recombines TRBV24-1 with TRBJ1-2; D unresolved. The CDR3 has 14 amino acids. Trimming removed 0 bases from V and 8 bases from J, with 12 bases in between. CDR1 is KGHDR, CDR2 SFDVKD, per germline. In DNA, the CDR3 is TGTGCCACCAGTGATTTGGTTAGGTCTCAAGGCTACACCTTC. Its translation is CATSDLVRSQGYTF.

The J gene is TRBJ2-1, the V gene TRBV3-1, with D perhaps TRBD1 or TRBD2 (6 bases each). V lost 1 base to trimming and J lost 7 bases, with 11 bases between them. This CDR3 region has 14 residues. Per the germline V gene, CDR1 is LGHDT and CDR2 is YNNKEL (reference sequence). The CDR3 coding sequence is TGTGCCAGCAGCCAAGCGGGGGCCCGGAATGAGCAGTTCTTC. It codes for CASSQAGARNEQFF.

This clonotype was seen at least ten times. The chain has TRBV20-1 and TRBJ2-1, with TRBD2 as a possible D gene (6 bases). CDR3 length: 15 residues. CDR1 and CDR2 (germline): DFQATT, SNEGSKA (reference sequence). V lost 0 bases and J lost 3, with 12 bases in between. The CDR3 DNA reads TGCAGTGCTAGAGATCGGGAGACAGACTACAATGAGCAGTTCTTC. It codes for CSARDRETDYNEQFF.

This clonotype has a handful of counts. J is TRBJ2-1 and V is TRBV12-3 or TRBV12-4; 9 nucleotides agree with TRBD2. V gave up 1 base and J gave up 3 bases; unmatched junction bases: 4. The CDR3 contains 16 residues. CDR3: CASSLGSGGIYNEQFF. CDR3 coding DNA: TGTGCCAGCAGTTTAGGTAGCGGGGGTATCTACAATGAGCAGTTCTTC.

This clonotype has just a few counts. This chain connects TRBV7-2 to TRBJ1-1, with TRBD1 identical over 7 bases. Germline CDR1 and CDR2: SGHTA and FQGNSA. Germline trimming cut 5 bases from V and 6 bases from J; bases unmatched to any gene: 9. The CDR3 is made up of 14 amino acids. The CDR3 DNA reads as TGTGCCAGCAGCATTAGACAGGGTCAGGCTGAAGCTTTCTTT. Its protein is CASSIRQGQAEAFF.

This chain joins TRBV28 and TRBJ2-2; TRBD2 is a possible D gene (5 bases). CDR3 size: 16 residues. V lost 5 bases and J lost 1, with 14 bases in between. CDR1 and CDR2 from the germline V gene are MDHEN and SYDVKM. The chain's CDR3 is CASSPSVARNTGELFF. CDR3 in DNA: TGTGCCAGCAGTCCCTCGGTAGCGAGGAACACCGGGGAGCTGTTTTTT.

Only a few counts were recorded for this clonotype. The rearrangement uses TRBV15 and TRBJ1-1; 9 bases match TRBD1. The germline gives CDR1 LNHNV, CDR2 YYDKDF (reference sequence). The J segment lost 0 bases and the V segment lost 3 bases, leaving 11 bases of the junction unmatched. This CDR3 is built from 18 residues. The CDR3 protein is CATSSTPGQGLMNTEAFF. The CDR3 nucleotides read TGTGCCACCAGCAGCACACCGGGACAGGGCCTCATGAACACTGAAGCTTTCTTT.

The chain recombines TRBV5-1 with TRBJ2-1; D unresolved. Trimming removed 1 base from V and 6 bases from J, with 14 bases in between. Germline V gene lookup returns CDR1 SGHRS and CDR2 YFSETQ. The CDR3 is 15 residues long. The DNA for the CDR3 is TGCGCCAGCAGCTTGTACCGGGCCGATTCCAATGAGCAGTTCTTC. It translates to CASSLYRADSNEQFF.

This clonotype occurred a few times. The J gene is TRBJ2-2, the V gene TRBV5-5; 8 bases map to TRBD2. CDR1 and CDR2 from the germline V gene are SGHKS and YYEKEE (reference sequence). The CDR3 contains 16 residues. V dropped 3 bases and J dropped 2; count of bases not matched to a gene: 6. The CDR3 nucleotides read TGTGCCAGCAGCTACTTTAGCGGGGATAACACCGGGGAGCTGTTTTTT. Protein: CASSYFSGDNTGELFF.

This clonotype was recorded at least ten times. CDR3 sequence reads: CASSPGQRGQPQHF. The CDR3 DNA is TGTGCCAGCAGTCCTGGACAGCGGGGACAGCCCCAGCATTTT. V gene TRBV28 combines with J gene TRBJ1-5; D perhaps matches TRBD1 (6 bases). The CDR3 contains 14 residues. V was cut by 5 bases and J by 7 bases, with 15 bases left in between. Germline V gives CDR1 MDHEN, CDR2 SYDVKM.